This passage covers 13 T cell receptor beta chains from one sample sequenced in a study of blood T cell repertoires in COVID-19. Profiled with immunoSEQ multiplex PCR; TCRdb holds only in-frame clones, not every one. Among over 250,000 clones, about 85% were seen once, and the ten largest hold under 4.5%. Sequencing was performed on peripheral blood. These receptors came from a man in his fifties or sixties who had recovered from COVID-19.

V gene TRBV5-6 combines with J gene TRBJ1-2, with 7 bases matching TRBD1. The CDR3 has 15 amino acids. Germline V gene data show CDR1 as SGHDT and CDR2 as YYEEEE. V lost 5 bases and J lost 4; bases outside the gene matches: 11. This chain's CDR3 is CASSPRQGLSYGYTF. The CDR3 DNA reads as TGTGCCAGCAGTCCTCGACAGGGATTAAGCTATGGCTACACCTTC.

V is TRBV5-1 and J is TRBJ1-1; D may be TRBD1 (5 bases). Germline assignment: CDR1 SGHRS and CDR2 YFSETQ. The CDR3 length is 20 residues. Trimming took 3 bases from V and 2 from J, leaving 29 bases between them. The CDR3 reads CASSSHVRGGTNSINTEAFF. CDR3 DNA: TGCGCCAGCAGCTCCCACGTAAGGGGCGGCACCAATTCCATAAACACTGAAGCTTTCTTT.

This CDR3 is CASSSTGGRTDTQYF. The CDR3 DNA follows: TGTGCCAGCAGCTCCACAGGGGGCCGCACAGATACGCAGTATTTT. This chain links TRBV7-9 with TRBJ2-3, with 9 bases matching TRBD1. This CDR3 spans 15 amino acids. The V gene's germline CDR1 is SEHNR and CDR2 FQNEAQ (reference sequence). The ends lost 4 bases at V and 1 base at J; junction bases unmatched: 3. The full variable domain, rest sourced from reference TRBV7-9 and TRBJ2-3, is DTGVSQNPRHKITKRGQNVTFRCDPISEHNRLYWYRQTLGQGPEFLTYFQNEAQLEKSRLLSDRFSAERPKGSFSTLEIQRTEQGDSAMYLCASSSTGGRTDTQYFGPGTRLTVL.

The chain combines TRBV6-2 or TRBV6-3 with TRBJ1-4; D gene uncertain. The CDR3 sequence is 13 residues long. Deletions cut 6 bases from V and 11 bases from J, with 16 bases between. Germline CDR1 MNHEY, CDR2 SVGEGT. The DNA of the CDR3 is TGTGCCAGCAGCCAAGGACCAGCGGTGAAACTGTTTTTT. Its protein is CASSQGPAVKLFF.

J is TRBJ1-2 and V is TRBV7-8; 8 bases agree with TRBD1. Germline assignment: CDR1 SGHVS and CDR2 FQNEAQ. The trim removed 2 bases at V and 4 bases at J, leaving 9 bases unmatched. This CDR3 spans 16 amino acids. CDR3 DNA: TGTGCCAGCAGCTTAACCCGCCAGGGGGCGAGCTATGGCTACACCTTC. This sequence encodes CASSLTRQGASYGYTF.

V gene TRBV6-1 combines with J gene TRBJ1-2; TRBD1 matches at 8 bases. In germline, CDR1 is MNHNS, CDR2 SASEGT. There are 16 residues in the CDR3. The V gene end was trimmed by 0 bases and the J gene end by 4 bases; junction bases not matched to a gene: 7. The DNA for the CDR3 is TGTGCCAGCAGTGAAGCCACAGGGGGGGCCCTCTATGGCTACACCTTC. As protein: CASSEATGGALYGYTF.

This chain uses TRBV5-1 with TRBJ2-7, with 7 bases lining up with TRBD1. Trimming at V came to 4 bases and at J to 1 base, leaving 5 bases not matched to a gene. The CDR3 runs 14 residues. CDR1 and CDR2 (germline): SGHRS, YFSETQ. In nucleotides, the CDR3 is TGCGCCAGCAGCCGGGACAGAAGTTCCTACGAGCAGTACTTC. Translating gives CASSRDRSSYEQYF.

The V and J genes are TRBV6-1 and TRBJ2-1; 10 nucleotides line up with TRBD2. V gave up 3 bases and J gave up 0 bases; unmatched junction bases: 2. The CDR3 is made up of 16 amino acids. CDR1 is MNHNS, CDR2 SASEGT, per germline. CDR3: CASSDLAGGSYNEQFF. Here the CDR3 DNA reads TGTGCCAGCAGTGACTTAGCGGGGGGCTCCTACAATGAGCAGTTCTTC.

This chain connects TRBV10-1 to TRBJ2-3; D is undetermined. This CDR3 is built from 13 residues. Germline V gives CDR1 WNHNN, CDR2 SYGVQD (reference sequence). Trimming took 4 bases from V and 0 from J, leaving 5 bases between them. The CDR3 spells CASSGSSTDTQYF. CDR3 nucleotide sequence: TGCGCCAGCAGTGGTTCTAGCACAGATACGCAGTATTTT.

This chain links TRBV19 with TRBJ2-3, with 12 bases that match TRBD2. The V and J ends lost 6 bases and 5 bases, in that order; junction bases with no gene match: 6. The CDR3 consists of 15 residues. CDR1 is LNHDA, CDR2 SQIVND, per germline (reference sequence). CDR3 region: CASRPSGGARDTQYF. CDR3 in DNA: TGTGCCAGTAGGCCTAGCGGGGGGGCCCGAGATACGCAGTATTTT. Full variable domain (remainder filled in from reference TRBV19 and TRBJ2-3): DGGITQSPKYLFRKEGQNVTLSCEQNLNHDAMYWYRQDPGQGLRLIYYSQIVNDFQKGDIAEGYSVSREKKESFPLTVTSAQKNPTAFYLCASRPSGGARDTQYFGPGTRLTVL.

The V gene is TRBV5-3, the J gene TRBJ1-2; a weak D match, TRBD1 (5 bases). TRBV5-3 falls under the ORF class, with uncertain function. Trimming left V 8 bases short and J 2 bases short, with 7 bases between. The CDR3 covers 11 residues. In nucleotides, the CDR3 is TGTGCCAGCCGGGGGAACTATGGCTACACCTTC. Its translation: CASRGNYGYTF.

This rearrangement joins TRBV23-1 to TRBJ2-7, with D possibly matching TRBD1 (6 bases). Being an ORF, TRBV23-1 has a function that is uncertain. V was trimmed by 2 bases and J by 5 bases, leaving 19 bases between them. CDR3 length equals 16 residues. CDR3 DNA: TGCGCCAGCAGTCAAAACGGGGAGAGGGGGTGGAACGAGCAGTACTTC. Its translation: CASSQNGERGWNEQYF.

The V and J genes are TRBV5-4 and TRBJ2-5; 10 nucleotides match TRBD1. Germline CDR1 and CDR2: SGHNT and YYREEE (reference sequence). The CDR3 sequence is 15 residues long. Losses at the gene ends were 1 base for V and 4 bases for J; bases not matched to a gene: 4. CDR3 nucleotides: TGTGCCAGCAGCTTGCCGGGACAGGGGAGAGAGACCCAGTACTTC. Translation gives CASSLPGQGRETQYF.